Shown below are 9 T cell receptor beta chains from a single sample sequenced in a study of PD-1 blockade in classical Hodgkin lymphoma. Following autologous stem cell transplantation, relapse occurred in every patient, and exposure to brentuximab vedotin varied. The repertoire was sequenced with immunoSEQ multiplex PCR; TCRdb's copy has only in-frame clones and lacks some. The sample lists approximately 37,000 clones; roughly 73% were seen once. The material sequenced was peripheral blood mononuclear cells (PBMCs), taken at baseline. These receptors originate from a human donor with classical Hodgkin lymphoma.

This clone turned up a few times. This chain uses TRBV13 with TRBJ2-2; 8 nucleotides align to TRBD1. This CDR3 region has 16 residues. J was trimmed by 4 bases and V by 0 bases; bases with no gene match: 4. Germline CDR1 PRHDT, CDR2 FYEKMQ (reference sequence). DNA of the CDR3: TGTGCCAGCAGCTTAGGACAGGGGGATATCACCGGGGAGCTGTTTTTT. This encodes CASSLGQGDITGELFF.

The chain employs TRBV7-2 and TRBJ2-2, with 8 bases lining up with TRBD2. The V gene end was trimmed by 5 bases and the J gene end by 7 bases; junction bases not matched to a gene: 6. The germline gives CDR1 SGHTA, CDR2 FQGNSA. The CDR3 is 14 residues long. CDR3 residues: CASSVGGAGGELFF. CDR3 nucleotide sequence: TGTGCCAGCAGCGTCGGGGGGGCAGGCGGGGAGCTGTTTTTT.

The V call is TRBV5-5, the J call TRBJ1-5; D gene ambiguous. The CDR3 is made up of 15 amino acids. V was cut by 0 bases and J by 2 bases, with 9 bases left in between. Germline assignment: CDR1 SGHKS and CDR2 YYEKEE (reference sequence). The CDR3 protein is CASSLDQPGNQPQHF. CDR3 DNA sequence: TGTGCCAGCAGCTTGGACCAACCAGGCAATCAGCCCCAGCATTTT.

The rearrangement uses TRBV7-2 and TRBJ1-4, with TRBD1 matching 7 bases. Looked up from germline, CDR1 is SGHTA and CDR2 is FQGNSA. This CDR3 comprises 15 residues. After removal of 4 bases from V and 7 bases from J, the junction contained 9 bases not matched to a gene. The CDR3 reads CASSSRRQGLEKLFF. DNA for the CDR3: TGTGCCAGCAGCTCGCGACGACAGGGTCTTGAAAAACTGTTTTTT.

The sample holds one count of this clone. The chain employs TRBV2 and TRBJ1-5; 8 bases align to TRBD1. This CDR3 has 14 residues. The junction had 2 bases not matched to a gene; V was cut back by 6 bases and J by 1 base. Germline V lookup: CDR1 SNHLY, CDR2 FYNNEI. CDR3 sequence (DNA): TGTGCCAGCAGAAGGACAGGGAGCAATCAGCCCCAGCATTTT. Translation gives CASRRTGSNQPQHF.

The chain employs TRBV6-1 and TRBJ2-3; TRBD1 matches 7 bases. The trim removed 4 bases at V and 2 bases at J, leaving 9 bases unmatched. Germline CDR1 MNHNS, CDR2 SASEGT. The CDR3 has 16 residues. The CDR3 nucleotides read TGTGCCAGCAGTGCCCCACCGGGACAGAACACAGATACGCAGTATTTT. It specifies CASSAPPGQNTDTQYF.

The V and J genes are TRBV13 and TRBJ1-2, with TRBD1 identical over 9 bases. J lost 6 bases, V lost 5 bases, and 4 bases had no gene match. CDR3 size: 13 residues. Germline V gene lookup returns CDR1 PRHDT and CDR2 FYEKMQ (reference sequence). CDR3 bases: TGTGCCAGCAGCCCGCGGACAGGGGATGGCTACACCTTC. It encodes CASSPRTGDGYTF.

Turning to this clone: This same CDR3 is encoded by further DNA sequences in the sample. This chain connects TRBV5-1 to TRBJ2-1; TRBD1 might be the D (6 bases). The CDR3 sequence is 12 residues long. Germline V CDR1 and CDR2: SGHRS, YFSETQ. V was clipped by 4 bases and J by 6 bases, with 8 bases between them. CDR3 loop: CASSVQGNEQFF. Written as DNA, the CDR3 is TGCGCCAGCAGCGTACAGGGCAATGAGCAGTTCTTC.

This chain connects TRBV11-2 to TRBJ2-3, with D perhaps given as TRBD1 or TRBD2 (5 bases each). The V end was cut by 0 bases, the J end by 3 bases, with 7 bases between. Germline V gives CDR1 SGHAT, CDR2 FQNNGV. The CDR3 contains 14 residues. CDR3 nucleotide sequence: TGTGCCAGCAGCTTAGATTGGGGGACAGATACGCAGTATTTT. This translates into CASSLDWGTDTQYF.